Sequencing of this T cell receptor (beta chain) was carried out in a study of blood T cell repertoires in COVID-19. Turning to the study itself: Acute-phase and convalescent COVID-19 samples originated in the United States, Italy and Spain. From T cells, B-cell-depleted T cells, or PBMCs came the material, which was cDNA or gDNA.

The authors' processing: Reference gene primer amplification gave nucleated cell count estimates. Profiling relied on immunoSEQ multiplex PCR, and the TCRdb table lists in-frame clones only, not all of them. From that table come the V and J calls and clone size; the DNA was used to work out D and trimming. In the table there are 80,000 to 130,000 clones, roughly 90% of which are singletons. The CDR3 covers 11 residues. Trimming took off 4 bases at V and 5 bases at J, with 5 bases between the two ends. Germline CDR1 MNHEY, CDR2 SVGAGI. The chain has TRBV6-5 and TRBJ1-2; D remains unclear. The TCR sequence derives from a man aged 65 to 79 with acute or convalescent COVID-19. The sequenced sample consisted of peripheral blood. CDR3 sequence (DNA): TGTGCCAGCAGTTCGGGTTATGGCTACACCTTC. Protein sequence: CASSSGYGYTF.